This is a list of T cell receptor beta chains from one sample in a study of CD8+ T cells in alopecia areata. Data came from immunoSEQ multiplex PCR; TCRdb stores just in-frame clones and leaves some out. The table lists about 220,000 clones, around three fifths of them singletons, with roughly 1.5% in the top ten. The material was CD4+ T cells sorted from blood, obtained at week 4, from a patient treated with tofacitinib. The receptors here all came from a human donor with alopecia areata. The CDR3 runs from the conserved cysteine through the conserved F or W. Each record gives: J gene, V gene, CDR3 protein.

J gene: TRBJ2-1; V gene: TRBV29-1; CDR3 protein: CSVEDGGLSNEQFF
J gene: TRBJ2-2; V gene: TRBV2; CDR3 protein: CASAPTGADTGELFF
J gene: TRBJ2-1; V gene: TRBV5-1; CDR3 protein: CASATHTGTSGGSSYNEQFF
J gene: TRBJ2-7; V gene: TRBV5-1; CDR3 protein: CASSLTNRGTYEQYF
J gene: TRBJ2-7; V gene: TRBV5-6; CDR3 protein: CASSLEGLEQYF
J gene: TRBJ1-5; V gene: TRBV5-6; CDR3 protein: CASSYSTHGPQHF
J gene: TRBJ1-4; V gene: TRBV29-1; CDR3 protein: CSGSPGPGEKLFF
J gene: TRBJ2-5; V gene: TRBV5-1; CDR3 protein: CASILDGEETQYF
J gene: TRBJ1-1; V gene: TRBV23-1; CDR3 protein: CASSQSAGVHEAFF
J gene: TRBJ2-6; V gene: TRBV11-2; CDR3 protein: CASSLRPIGFTGANVLTF
J gene: TRBJ1-1; V gene: TRBV15; CDR3 protein: CATKAGSLNTEAFF
J gene: TRBJ2-1; V gene: TRBV20-1; CDR3 protein: CSATRGAEQFF
J gene: TRBJ2-5; V gene: TRBV7-2; CDR3 protein: CASSLQGRETQYF
J gene: TRBJ1-2; V gene: TRBV29-1; CDR3 protein: CSVGGETYGYTF
J gene: TRBJ1-6; V gene: TRBV25-1; CDR3 protein: CATKGRGRALDSPLHF
J gene: TRBJ2-3; V gene: TRBV19; CDR3 protein: CASPRTSGGNLPSTDTQYF
J gene: TRBJ2-6; V gene: TRBV30; CDR3 protein: CAWTQPVLSGANVLTF
J gene: TRBJ2-2; V gene: TRBV6-1; CDR3 protein: CASSDLHDTGELFF
J gene: TRBJ2-3; V gene: TRBV7-2; CDR3 protein: CASSSLRSGPIRADTQYF
J gene: TRBJ2-3; V gene: TRBV10-3; CDR3 protein: CAISELVGDIKTQYF
J gene: TRBJ2-7; V gene: TRBV11-2; CDR3 protein: CASSSLAGGSYEQYF
J gene: TRBJ2-7; V gene: TRBV5-6; CDR3 protein: CASSYSGGYEQYF
J gene: TRBJ1-2; V gene: TRBV4-2; CDR3 protein: CASSQVLQGNTYGYTF
J gene: TRBJ1-6; V gene: TRBV19; CDR3 protein: CASKGIDGSPLHF
J gene: TRBJ1-2; V gene: TRBV30; CDR3 protein: CAWSMGNYGYTF
J gene: TRBJ2-1; V gene: TRBV9; CDR3 protein: CASSVEGTGSYNEQFF
J gene: TRBJ1-1; V gene: TRBV4-1; CDR3 protein: CASSQDAGVNTEAFF
J gene: TRBJ1-4; V gene: TRBV4-3; CDR3 protein: CASSQVGNEKLFF
J gene: TRBJ2-7; V gene: TRBV4-3; CDR3 protein: CASSQGFVAGYEQYF
J gene: TRBJ2-6; V gene: TRBV7-3; CDR3 protein: CASSGQGEAGANVLTF
J gene: TRBJ1-1; V gene: TRBV29-1; CDR3 protein: CSVSTGVNTEAFF
J gene: TRBJ2-2; V gene: TRBV7-3; CDR3 protein: CASRTQGGELFF
J gene: TRBJ2-4; V gene: TRBV29-1; CDR3 protein: CSVEGGSGRLGKNIQYF
J gene: TRBJ1-2; V gene: TRBV5-6; CDR3 protein: CASSLSYYGYTF
J gene: TRBJ2-7; V gene: TRBV30; CDR3 protein: CAWTLPGASYGQYF
J gene: TRBJ1-6; V gene: TRBV6-1; CDR3 protein: CASQKGDSPLHF
J gene: TRBJ1-4; V gene: TRBV5-1; CDR3 protein: CASSLPRGPDDEKLFF
J gene: TRBJ1-1; V gene: TRBV14; CDR3 protein: CASSQAGVEAFF
J gene: TRBJ2-3; V gene: TRBV6-6; CDR3 protein: CASTNGGYTDTQYF
J gene: TRBJ2-5; V gene: TRBV4-2; CDR3 protein: CASSQEPSGEETQYF
J gene: TRBJ2-1; V gene: TRBV5-1; CDR3 protein: CASSWTGANEQFF
J gene: TRBJ2-6; V gene: TRBV29-1; CDR3 protein: CSVVGEQRDGANVLTF
J gene: TRBJ2-1; V gene: TRBV30; CDR3 protein: CAWSRDRGREQFF
J gene: TRBJ2-1; V gene: TRBV5-1; CDR3 protein: CASSLEEGGMQFF
J gene: TRBJ2-7; V gene: TRBV7-2; CDR3 protein: CASSLGREYEQYF
J gene: TRBJ1-2; V gene: TRBV7-2; CDR3 protein: CASSLEAVYGYTF
J gene: TRBJ2-4; V gene: TRBV12-5; CDR3 protein: CASGSAEDREPAKNIQYF
J gene: TRBJ2-6; V gene: TRBV29-1; CDR3 protein: CSVTRGTGANVLTF
J gene: TRBJ1-1; V gene: TRBV5-1; CDR3 protein: CASSSFEGTEAFF
J gene: TRBJ1-2; V gene: TRBV30; CDR3 protein: CAWTGLSNGYTF
J gene: TRBJ1-1; V gene: TRBV7-2; CDR3 protein: CASSFDRGVTEAFF
J gene: TRBJ1-6; V gene: TRBV6-1; CDR3 protein: CASRPQGNSPLHF
J gene: TRBJ1-2; V gene: TRBV28; CDR3 protein: CASSPNSWTLRYGYTF
J gene: TRBJ2-1; V gene: TRBV12-5; CDR3 protein: CASGLSHEQFF
J gene: TRBJ2-4; V gene: TRBV6-5; CDR3 protein: CASSYLGRGGKNIQYF
J gene: TRBJ2-3; V gene: TRBV29-1; CDR3 protein: CSGGQWSDTQYF
J gene: TRBJ2-2; V gene: TRBV20-1; CDR3 protein: CSARWTGELFF